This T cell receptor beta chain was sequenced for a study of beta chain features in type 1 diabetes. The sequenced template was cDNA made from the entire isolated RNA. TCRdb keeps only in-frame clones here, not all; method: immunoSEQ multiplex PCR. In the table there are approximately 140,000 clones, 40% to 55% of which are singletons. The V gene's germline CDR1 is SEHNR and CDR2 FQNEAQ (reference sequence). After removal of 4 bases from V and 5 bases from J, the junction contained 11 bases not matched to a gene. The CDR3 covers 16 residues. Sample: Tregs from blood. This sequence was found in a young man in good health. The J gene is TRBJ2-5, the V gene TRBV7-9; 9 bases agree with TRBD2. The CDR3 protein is CASSSIPGLAQETQYF. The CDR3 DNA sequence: TGTGCCAGCAGCTCTATACCGGGACTAGCCCAGGAGACCCAGTACTTC.